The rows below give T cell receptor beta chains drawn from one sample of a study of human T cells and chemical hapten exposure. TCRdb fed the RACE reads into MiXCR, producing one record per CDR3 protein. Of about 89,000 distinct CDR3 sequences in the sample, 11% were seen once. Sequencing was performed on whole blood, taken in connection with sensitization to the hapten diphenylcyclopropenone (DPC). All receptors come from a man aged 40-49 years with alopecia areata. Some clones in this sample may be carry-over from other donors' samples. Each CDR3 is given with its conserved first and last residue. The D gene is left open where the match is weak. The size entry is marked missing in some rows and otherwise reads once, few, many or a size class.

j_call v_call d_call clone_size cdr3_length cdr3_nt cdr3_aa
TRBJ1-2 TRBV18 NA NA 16 TGTGCCAGCTCACCCCTAGGGACGACAGCTAACTATGGCTACACCTTC CASSPLGTTANYGYTF
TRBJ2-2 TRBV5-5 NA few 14 TGTGCCAGCAGCTTGGTCCCTATGACCGGGGAGCTGTTTTTT CASSLVPMTGELFF
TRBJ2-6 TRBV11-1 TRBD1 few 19 TGTGCCAGCAGCTTATCCCGGACAGGGGAGTTATCTGGGGCCAACGTCCTGACTTTC CASSLSRTGELSGANVLTF
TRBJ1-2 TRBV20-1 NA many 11 TGCAGTGCTAGCTCCGGGGGTGGCTACACCTTC CSASSGGGYTF
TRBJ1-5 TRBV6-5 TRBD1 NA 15 TGTGCCAGCAGTCCGACAGGGAATGGCAATCAGCCCCAGCATTTT CASSPTGNGNQPQHF
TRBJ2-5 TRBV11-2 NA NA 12 TGTGCCAGCAGCTTAGGGGTGGAGACCCAGTACTTC CASSLGVETQYF
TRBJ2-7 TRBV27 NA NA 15 TGTGCCAGTCACCCAGGGACTTGGACGGGCTACGAGCAGTACTTC CASHPGTWTGYEQYF
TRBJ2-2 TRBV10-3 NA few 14 TGTGCCATCAGTGAGTCGACTAGCACCGGGGAGCTGTTTTTT CAISESTSTGELFF
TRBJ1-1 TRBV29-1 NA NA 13 TGCAGCCCCCAACGGGCCTTGAACACTGAAGCTTTCTTT CSPQRALNTEAFF
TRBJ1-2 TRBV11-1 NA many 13 TGTGCCAGCAGCGGGCGACAGCTCTATGGCTACACCTTC CASSGRQLYGYTF
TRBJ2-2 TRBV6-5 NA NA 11 TGTGCCAGCAGGCACATCGGGGAGCTGTTTTTT CASRHIGELFF
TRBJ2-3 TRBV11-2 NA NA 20 TGTGCCAGCAGCTTAGAAGTCTTCTGGTCGACTATTCCCTTCCCCGGTACGCAGTATTTT CASSLEVFWSTIPFPGTQYF
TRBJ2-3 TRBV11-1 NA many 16 TGTGCCAGCAGCTTAGGCGCGGGACTCGGATTAGATACGCAGTATTTT CASSLGAGLGLDTQYF
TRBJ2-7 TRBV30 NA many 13 TGTGCCTGGAAGCGTCCACAGGGCCGAGAGCAGTACTTC CAWKRPQGREQYF
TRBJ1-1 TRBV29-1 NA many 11 TGCAGCGCCGTCGTTGGGACTGAAGCTTTCTTT CSAVVGTEAFF
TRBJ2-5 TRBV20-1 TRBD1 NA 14 TGCAGTGCTAGACCCCCTAGGGGGCGGGAGACCCAGTACTTC CSARPPRGRETQYF
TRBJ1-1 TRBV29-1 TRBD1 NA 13 TGCAGCGTTGGAGGGGGCATGAACACTGAAGCTTTCTTT CSVGGGMNTEAFF
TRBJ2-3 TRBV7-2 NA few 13 TGTGCCAGCAGCCCCGCCTCCACAGATACGCAGTATTTT CASSPASTDTQYF
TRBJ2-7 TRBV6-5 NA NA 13 TGTGCCAGCAGTTTTTCTAGCTCCTACGAGCAGTACTTC CASSFSSSYEQYF
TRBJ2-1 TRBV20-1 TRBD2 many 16 TGCAGTGCTAGAGGGAGGCTAGCGGGAGGGAGGGATGAGCAGTTCTTC CSARGRLAGGRDEQFF
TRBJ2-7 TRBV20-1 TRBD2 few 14 TGCAGTGCTACCGGGACTAGCGCCCTTTACGAGCAGTACTTC CSATGTSALYEQYF
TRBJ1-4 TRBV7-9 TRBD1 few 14 TGTGCCAGCAGCCTGGACAGGGAGGATGAAAAACTGTTTTTT CASSLDREDEKLFF
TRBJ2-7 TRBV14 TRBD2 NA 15 TGTGCCACCAGACTAGCGGGAACCGTCGGTGGCGAGCAGTACTTC CATRLAGTVGGEQYF
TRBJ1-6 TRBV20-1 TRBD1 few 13 TGCAGTGCTTACAGGGGTGGCAATTCACCCCTCCACTTT CSAYRGGNSPLHF
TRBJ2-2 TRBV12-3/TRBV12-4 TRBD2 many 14 TGTGCCAGCAGTGATAGCGGGACTGCCGGGGAGCTGTTTTTT CASSDSGTAGELFF
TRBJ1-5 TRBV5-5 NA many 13 TGTGCCAGCAGCCAGGACAGTGATCAGCCCCAGCATTTT CASSQDSDQPQHF
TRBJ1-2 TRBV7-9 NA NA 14 TGTGCCGGATTACCAGCCTTGGGATTCTATGGCTACACCTTC CAGLPALGFYGYTF
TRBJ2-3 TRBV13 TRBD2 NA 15 TGTGCCAGCAGCTTAGAGGGAGGGGACACAGATACGCAGTATTTT CASSLEGGDTDTQYF
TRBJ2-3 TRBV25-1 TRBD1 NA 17 TGTGCCAGCAGTGATCCGGGACAGGGATTTGGGTCAGATACGCAGTATTTT CASSDPGQGFGSDTQYF
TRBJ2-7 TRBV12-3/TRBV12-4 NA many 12 TGTGCCAGCAGTCCCGGGGGGCACGAGCAGTACTTC CASSPGGHEQYF
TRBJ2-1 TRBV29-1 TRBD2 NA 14 TGCAGCTGTCTGGGGACTAGCGGGTCTCAGGAGCAGTTCTTC CSCLGTSGSQEQFF
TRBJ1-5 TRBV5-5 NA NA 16 TGTGCCAGCAGCTTGGCACTGGGGAGTATTGGTCAGCCCCAGCATTTT CASSLALGSIGQPQHF
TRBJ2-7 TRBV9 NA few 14 TGTGCCAGCAGCGTAGAAGGGACGCCCTACGAGCAGTACTTC CASSVEGTPYEQYF
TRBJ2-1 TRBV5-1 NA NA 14 TGCGCCAGCAGCAGGAGAGGGGACAATGGTGAGCAGTTCTTC CASSRRGDNGEQFF
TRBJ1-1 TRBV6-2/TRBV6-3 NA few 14 TGTGCCAGCAGTTACTCGATCTTCCAGGGGCGAGCTTTCTTT CASSYSIFQGRAFF
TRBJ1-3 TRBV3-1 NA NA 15 TGTGCCAGCAGCCAAGCGCTCCCCACTGGAAACACCATATATTTT CASSQALPTGNTIYF
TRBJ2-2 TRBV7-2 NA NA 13 TGTGCCAGCAGCTACCCTGGGTCCGGGGAGCTGTTTTTT CASSYPGSGELFF
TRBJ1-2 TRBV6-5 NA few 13 TGTGCCAGTAGACAGGCAGCTAACTATGGCTACACCTTC CASRQAANYGYTF